The rows below give T cell receptor beta chains drawn from one sample of a study of T cell responses to AZD1222 COVID-19 vaccine. Measured with immunoSEQ multiplex PCR; TCRdb has only the in-frame clones, and not every one. The sample lists about 120,000 clones, over 75% occurring once. Sequenced here: peripheral blood, sampled on day 0 of AZD1222 vaccination. Receptor source: an adult in good health. CDR3s include the opening cysteine and the closing phenylalanine or tryptophan. The order of the fields is J gene, clone size, D gene, V gene, CDR3 protein, CDR3 DNA. A D gene is named only where the DNA matches it firmly. The size of a clone is reported for some rows only, either as once, few or many, or as a class for expanded clones.

TRBJ1-5	once	TRBD1	TRBV24-1	CATQGQGNQPQHF	TGTGCCACCCAGGGACAGGGGAACCAGCCCCAGCATTTT
TRBJ1-1	-	TRBD1	TRBV7-2	CASLPAGRGPTEAFF	TGTGCCAGCCTGCCAGCCGGCAGGGGGCCCACTGAAGCTTTCTTT
TRBJ2-5	-	-	TRBV2	CASSTRLGEETQYF	TGTGCCAGCAGTACCCGGCTGGGGGAGGAGACCCAGTACTTC
TRBJ2-3	-	-	TRBV9	CASSVAITATSTDTQYF	TGTGCCAGCAGCGTAGCTATAACAGCAACTAGCACAGATACGCAGTATTTT
TRBJ2-3	-	-	TRBV6-5	CATRPPTDTQYF	TGTGCCACCCGGCCACCCACAGATACGCAGTATTTT
TRBJ1-1	-	-	TRBV5-5	CASSLRFMVSNTEAFF	TGTGCCAGCAGCTTGCGTTTTATGGTATCGAACACTGAAGCTTTCTTT
TRBJ2-4	-	-	TRBV5-1	CASSLGMVGNIQYF	TGCGCCAGCAGCTTGGGGATGGTGGGAAACATTCAGTACTTC
TRBJ1-1	-	-	TRBV15	CATSSYTVEAFF	TGTGCCACCAGCAGCTACACGGTTGAAGCTTTCTTT
TRBJ2-1	-	-	TRBV11-1	CASSQKVNEQFF	TGTGCCAGCAGCCAGAAGGTTAATGAGCAGTTCTTC
TRBJ2-1	once	-	TRBV5-4	CASSWGNEQFF	TGTGCCAGCAGCTGGGGAAATGAGCAGTTCTTC
TRBJ1-5	-	-	TRBV28	CASRDSNQPQHF	TGTGCCAGCAGAGATAGCAATCAGCCCCAGCATTTT
TRBJ1-4	-	-	TRBV11-3	CASSLGGIEKLFF	TGTGCCAGCAGCTTAGGGGGAATTGAAAAACTGTTTTTT
TRBJ1-1	-	-	TRBV5-1	CASSLVGIGEAFF	TGCGCCAGCAGCTTGGTAGGGATCGGTGAAGCTTTCTTT
TRBJ1-5	few	-	TRBV4-1	CASSQDGNQPQHF	TGCGCCAGCAGCCAGGATGGGAATCAGCCCCAGCATTTT
TRBJ2-3	-	TRBD1	TRBV5-5	CASSIRTGFIDTQYF	TGTGCCAGCAGCATACGGACAGGGTTTATCGATACGCAGTATTTT
TRBJ2-6	-	-	TRBV2	CASSESRAGANVLTF	TGTGCCAGCAGTGAGTCCAGGGCCGGGGCCAACGTCCTGACTTTC
TRBJ1-3	-	-	TRBV14	CASSHPARNTIYF	TGTGCCAGCAGCCACCCCGCCCGAAACACCATATATTTT
TRBJ1-1	once	-	TRBV11-2	CASSPDVGAEAFF	TGTGCCAGCAGCCCCGATGTGGGCGCAGAAGCTTTCTTT
TRBJ1-6	-	TRBD1	TRBV6-5	CASSYRGHASPLHF	TGTGCCAGCAGTTACAGGGGGCACGCTTCACCCCTCCACTTT
TRBJ1-1	-	-	TRBV3-1/TRBV3-2	CASSQDYRDGSEAFF	TGTGCCAGCAGCCAAGATTATCGCGATGGGAGCGAAGCTTTCTTT
TRBJ2-6	-	-	TRBV27	CASSLSGSGANVLTF	TGTGCCAGCAGTTTATCTGGCTCTGGGGCCAACGTCCTGACTTTC
TRBJ1-1	once	-	TRBV4-1	CASSHPGPILGTEAFF	TGCGCCAGCAGCCATCCCGGACCGATCCTGGGCACTGAAGCTTTCTTT
TRBJ2-5	-	-	TRBV7-2	CASSISGVRETQYF	TGTGCCAGCAGCATCAGTGGCGTACGGGAGACCCAGTACTTC
TRBJ1-6	-	TRBD1	TRBV6-6	CASSEDRGRSPLHF	TGTGCCAGCAGCGAGGACAGGGGGCGATCACCCCTCCACTTT
TRBJ2-2	-	-	TRBV11-3	CASSFKVTGELFF	TGTGCCAGCAGCTTCAAGGTCACCGGGGAGCTGTTTTTT
TRBJ1-2	-	-	TRBV12-3/TRBV12-4	CASTRFIGYTF	TGTGCCAGCACCCGATTTATAGGCTACACCTTC
TRBJ2-3	-	TRBD2	TRBV11-2	CASSPPSGKGTDTQYF	TGTGCCAGCAGCCCACCTAGCGGGAAGGGCACAGATACGCAGTATTTT
TRBJ1-1	few	-	TRBV5-6	CASSLVPQNTEAFF	TGTGCCAGCAGCTTGGTACCGCAGAACACTGAAGCTTTCTTT
TRBJ2-7	-	-	TRBV7-9	CASSLSGQSYEQYF	TGTGCCAGCAGCTTATCAGGACAATCCTACGAGCAGTACTTC
TRBJ2-7	-	TRBD1	TRBV13	CASSPGTVNREQYF	TGTGCCAGCAGCCCCGGGACAGTTAACCGCGAGCAGTACTTC
TRBJ2-1	-	TRBD2	TRBV19	CATSGRAYEQFF	TGTGCCACTAGCGGGAGGGCCTATGAGCAGTTCTTC
TRBJ2-7	-	-	TRBV5-1	CASSMGLSYEQYF	TGCGCCAGCAGCATGGGACTCTCCTACGAGCAGTACTTC
TRBJ1-1	-	TRBD1	TRBV11-3	CASSLRVARDRTSEAFF	TGTGCCAGCAGCTTACGGGTGGCCCGGGACAGGACCTCCGAAGCTTTCTTT
TRBJ2-1	-	TRBD2	TRBV5-6	CASSPGLASGEQFF	TGTGCCAGCAGCCCGGGACTAGCGAGTGGTGAGCAGTTCTTC
TRBJ2-3	-	-	TRBV6-6	CASSLTGWGTDTQYF	TGTGCCAGCAGTTTGACAGGCTGGGGCACAGATACGCAGTATTTT
TRBJ1-6	-	TRBD1	TRBV6-4	CASRADRGQNSPLHF	TGTGCCAGCAGAGCGGACAGGGGGCAAAATTCACCCCTCCACTTT